The present T cell receptor beta chain was sequenced within a study of molecular identifiers for immune sequencing clone quantification. Input for naive CD8 libraries was about 17,000 to 1,100,000 sorted cells; the RNA fraction used was 10%, 30% or 50%. Using its own MiXCR run on the PCR reads, TCRdb lists one record per CDR3 protein. The data show hundreds of thousands of distinct CDR3 sequences, about 22% seen once. This TCR derives from a human donor in good health. Some libraries in this study had Jurkat cell RNA spiked in. Sequencing was performed on naive CD8+ T cells from blood, with Jurkat cell RNA spiked in. This sample's subset: FACS-sorted CD8+CD4-CCR7+CD45RA+ naive T cells.

The CDR3 DNA reads TGTGCCAGCAGCTTAACAGGCAACTCTGGAAACACCATATATTTT. This encodes CASSLTGNSGNTIYF. The rearrangement links TRBV13 to TRBJ1-3, with D tentatively TRBD1 (5 bases). CDR1 PRHDT and CDR2 FYEKMQ come from the germline V gene (reference sequence). V was trimmed by 2 bases and J by 0 bases, leaving 8 bases between them. CDR3 length: 15 residues. The full variable domain, its missing parts supplied by reference TRBV13 and TRBJ1-3, is AAGVIQSPRHLIKEKRETATLKCYPIPRHDTVYWYQQGPGQDPQFLISFYEKMQSDKGSIPDRFSAQQFSDYHSELNMSSLELGDSALYFCASSLTGNSGNTIYFGEGSWLTVV.